Shown below are 15 T cell receptor beta chains from a single sample sequenced in a study of blood T cells in healthy people across ages. A sample-barcoded 5' primer and a J-beta primer mix were used in a second PCR of about 7 to 11 cycles. Each CDR3 protein gets one entry after TCRdb re-called the 5' RACE reads with MiXCR. The table records some 1.1 million distinct CDR3 sequences, 35% to 40% of them present only once. What was sequenced was blood. These receptors were taken from a man aged 18 to 30 in good health.

The chain couples TRBV28 to TRBJ1-6, with D unresolved. Germline values: CDR1 MDHEN, CDR2 SYDVKM. This CDR3 contains 12 residues. V gave up 8 bases and J gave up 9 bases, with 11 bases separating them. The CDR3 nucleotides are TGTGCCAGCGGCAGTTCCAGTTCACCCCTCCACTTT. Its translation: CASGSSSSPLHF.

This sequence joins TRBV15 and TRBJ2-1, with D unresolved. Deletions cut 1 base from V and 8 bases from J, with 12 bases between. Germline V lookup: CDR1 LNHNV, CDR2 YYDKDF (reference sequence). CDR3 size: 14 residues. The CDR3 spells CATSRVRSLDEQFF. CDR3 sequence (DNA): TGTGCCACCAGCAGAGTCCGTAGTCTCGATGAGCAGTTCTTC.

Only a few counts were recorded for this clonotype. The V gene is TRBV28, the J gene TRBJ1-1, with 7 nucleotides matching TRBD1. V trimming: 6 bases; J trimming: 0 bases; junction bases outside the gene matches: 4. This CDR3 region has 14 residues. Germline CDR1 MDHEN, CDR2 SYDVKM. CDR3 protein: CASRGGQLNTEAFF. CDR3 nucleotides: TGTGCCAGCAGGGGGGGACAGTTGAACACTGAAGCTTTCTTT.

V gene TRBV7-2 combines with J gene TRBJ2-3; the D is unclear. CDR1 SGHTA and CDR2 FQGNSA come from the germline V gene. This CDR3 is 13 amino acids long. The V gene lost 3 bases and the J gene lost 2 bases, with 6 bases spanning the gap. CDR3 nucleotides: TGTGCCAGCAGCTTTGAAGACACAGATACGCAGTATTTT. Amino acids: CASSFEDTDTQYF.

The chain has TRBV11-1 and TRBJ2-1; TRBD1 matches at 7 bases. CDR1 is SGHAT, CDR2 FQDESV, per germline (reference sequence). This CDR3 is built from 14 residues. V gave up 2 bases and J gave up 13 bases; unmatched junction bases: 11. Written as DNA, the CDR3 is TGTGCCAGCAGCTTAACAGACAGGGCGGAGACCCAGTTCTTC. As protein: CASSLTDRAETQFF.

The chain joins TRBV18 to TRBJ1-5; D is perhaps TRBD1 (5 bases). The CDR3 runs to 14 residues. V was clipped by 3 bases and J by 11 bases, with 17 bases between them. Per germline, CDR1 KGHSH and CDR2 LQKENI. The CDR3: CASSPSGGDQAQHF. The CDR3 DNA is TGTGCCAGCTCACCTTCTGGGGGGGACCAGGCCCAGCATTTT.

This clonotype has just a few counts. The chain couples TRBV20-1 to TRBJ2-1, with 7 bases lining up with TRBD2. The CDR3 is 14 residues long. Germline V gene sequence: CDR1 DFQATT, CDR2 SNEGSKA (reference sequence). The J segment lost 10 bases and the V segment lost 5 bases, leaving 14 bases of the junction unmatched. CDR3 residues: CSAAKPSGGSEQFF. CDR3 coding DNA: TGCAGTGCTGCCAAGCCTTCCGGGGGGTCCGAGCAGTTCTTC.

J is TRBJ1-2 and V is TRBV6-2 or TRBV6-3; a weak D match, TRBD1 (5 bases). This CDR3 comprises 13 residues. Per the germline V gene, CDR1 is MNHEY and CDR2 is SVGEGT. The V and J ends lost 6 bases and 2 bases respectively, with 10 bases between them. CDR3 amino acids: CASSTTVNYGYTF. Here the CDR3 DNA reads TGTGCCAGCAGCACGACAGTGAACTATGGCTACACCTTC.

In its sample, this clonotype was seen many times. The chain is built from TRBV10-3 and TRBJ2-3; D is uncertain. CDR3 length: 15 residues. V shed 4 bases and J shed 8 bases, with 19 bases lying between them. CDR1 is ENHRY, CDR2 SYGVKD, per germline. This CDR3 reads CAISGVSSASGTQYF. DNA for the CDR3: TGTGCCATCAGTGGGGTCAGTTCAGCCTCCGGTACGCAGTATTTT.

The rearrangement links TRBV27 to TRBJ1-1, with D possibly being TRBD1 (5 bases). CDR1 and CDR2 from the germline V gene are MNHEY and SMNVEV (reference sequence). V was pared by 9 bases and J by 5 bases, with 22 bases between. The CDR3 spans 15 residues. The DNA of the CDR3 is TGTGCCAGTTCCTTTTACGGAGGAAGGGGAACTGAAGCTTTCTTT. Translating gives CASSFYGGRGTEAFF.

This chain links TRBV12-3 or TRBV12-4 with TRBJ2-7; TRBD2 is a possible D gene (5 bases). This CDR3 has 15 amino acids. The V and J ends lost 8 bases and 2 bases respectively, with 19 bases between them. CDR3 loop: CASGREGMAPYEQYF. Here the CDR3 DNA reads TGTGCCAGCGGCCGGGAAGGCATGGCCCCCTACGAGCAGTACTTC.

The chain carries TRBV9 and TRBJ1-2; tentative D call: TRBD1 (6 bases). This CDR3 has 17 amino acids. V shed 5 bases and J shed 0 bases, with 20 bases lying between them. Per the germline V gene, CDR1 is SGDLS and CDR2 is YYNGEE. The CDR3 spells CASSHATGAPPNYGYTF. The CDR3 coding sequence is TGTGCCAGCAGTCACGCGACGGGGGCCCCTCCTAACTATGGCTACACCTTC.

This clonotype was seen a few times. The chain is built from TRBV4-3 and TRBJ2-5; TRBD1 aligns across 8 bases. The J segment lost 2 bases and the V segment lost 1 base, leaving 3 bases of the junction unmatched. The CDR3 is 15 amino acids. Germline CDR1 LGHNA, CDR2 YSLEER. The CDR3 bases are TGCGCCAGCAGCCAAGGGACAGGGAAGCAAGAGACCCAGTACTTC. Its protein product is CASSQGTGKQETQYF.

The V and J genes are TRBV7-9 and TRBJ1-4; D gene uncertain. This CDR3 has 13 residues. Germline values: CDR1 SEHNR, CDR2 FQNEAQ (reference sequence). Trimming removed 7 bases from V and 2 bases from J, with 8 bases in between. CDR3 sequence reads: CASTVSTNEKLFF. The CDR3 DNA is TGTGCCAGCACCGTCAGTACTAATGAAAAACTGTTTTTT.

The J gene is TRBJ1-2, the V gene TRBV18; 8 bases match TRBD1. The CDR3 sequence is 15 residues long. Losses at the gene ends were 3 bases for V and 2 bases for J; bases not matched to a gene: 5. CDR1 KGHSH and CDR2 LQKENI come from the germline V gene. CDR3: CASSPGQAANYGYTF. The CDR3 nucleotides are TGTGCCAGCTCACCGGGACAGGCGGCGAACTATGGCTACACCTTC. Using reference TRBV18 and TRBJ1-2 for the parts outside the CDR3, the full variable domain is NAGVMQNPRHLVRRRGQEARLRCSPMKGHSHVYWYRQLPEEGLKFMVYLQKENIIDESGMPKERFSAEFPKEGPSILRIQQVVRGDSAAYFCASSPGQAANYGYTFGSGTRLTVV.